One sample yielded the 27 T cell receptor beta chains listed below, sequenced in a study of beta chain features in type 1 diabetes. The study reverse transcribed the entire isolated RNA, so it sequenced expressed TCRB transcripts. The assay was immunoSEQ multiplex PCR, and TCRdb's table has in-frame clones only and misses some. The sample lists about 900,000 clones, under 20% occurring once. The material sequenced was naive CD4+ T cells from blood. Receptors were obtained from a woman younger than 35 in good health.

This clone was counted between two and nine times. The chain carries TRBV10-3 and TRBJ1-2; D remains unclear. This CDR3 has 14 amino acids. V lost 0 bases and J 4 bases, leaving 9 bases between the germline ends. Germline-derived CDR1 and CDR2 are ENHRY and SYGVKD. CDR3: CAISESRQTYGYTF. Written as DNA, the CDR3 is TGTGCCATCAGTGAGTCGCGGCAGACCTATGGCTACACCTTC.

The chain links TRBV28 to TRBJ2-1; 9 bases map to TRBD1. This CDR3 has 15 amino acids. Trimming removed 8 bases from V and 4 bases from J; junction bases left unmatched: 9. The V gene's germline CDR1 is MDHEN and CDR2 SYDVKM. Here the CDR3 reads CASGPTGGAYNEQFF. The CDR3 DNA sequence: TGTGCCAGCGGACCAACAGGGGGCGCGTACAATGAGCAGTTCTTC.

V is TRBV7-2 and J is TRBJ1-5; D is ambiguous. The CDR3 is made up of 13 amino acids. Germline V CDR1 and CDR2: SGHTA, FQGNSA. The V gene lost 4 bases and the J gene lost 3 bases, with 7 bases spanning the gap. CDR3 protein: CASSYRPNQPQHF. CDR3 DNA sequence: TGTGCCAGCAGCTACAGACCCAATCAGCCCCAGCATTTT.

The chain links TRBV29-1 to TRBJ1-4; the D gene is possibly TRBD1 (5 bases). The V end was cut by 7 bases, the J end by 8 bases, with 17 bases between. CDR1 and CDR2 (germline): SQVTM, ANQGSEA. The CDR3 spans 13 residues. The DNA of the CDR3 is TGCAGCGGTCTCACAGGTTTTGGGGAAAAACTGTTTTTT. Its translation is CSGLTGFGEKLFF.

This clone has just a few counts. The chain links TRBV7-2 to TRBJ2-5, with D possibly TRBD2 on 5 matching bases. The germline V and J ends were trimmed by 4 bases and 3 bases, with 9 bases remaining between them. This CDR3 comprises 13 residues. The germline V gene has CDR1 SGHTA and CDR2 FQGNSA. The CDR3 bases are TGTGCCAGCAGCTCGGACTGGAAAGAGACCCAGTACTTC. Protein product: CASSSDWKETQYF.

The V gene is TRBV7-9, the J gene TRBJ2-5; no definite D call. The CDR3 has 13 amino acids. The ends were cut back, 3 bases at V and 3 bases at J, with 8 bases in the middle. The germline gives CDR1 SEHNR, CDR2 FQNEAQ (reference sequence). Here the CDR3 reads CASSFVREETQYF. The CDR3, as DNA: TGTGCCAGCAGCTTCGTTAGGGAAGAGACCCAGTACTTC.

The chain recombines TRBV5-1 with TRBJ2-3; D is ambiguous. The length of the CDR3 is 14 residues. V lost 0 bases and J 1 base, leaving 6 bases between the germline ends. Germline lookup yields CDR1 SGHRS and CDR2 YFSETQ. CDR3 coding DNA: TGCGCCAGCAGCTTGGCGTCCCGCACAGATACGCAGTATTTT. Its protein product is CASSLASRTDTQYF.

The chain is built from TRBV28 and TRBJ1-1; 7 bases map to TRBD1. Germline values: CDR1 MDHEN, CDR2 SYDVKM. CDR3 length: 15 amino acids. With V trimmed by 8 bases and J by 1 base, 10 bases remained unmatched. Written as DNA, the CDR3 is TGTGCCAGCGGAGAGCAGGGGGTGGGGAACACTGAAGCTTTCTTT. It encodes CASGEQGVGNTEAFF.

The CDR3 DNA sequence: TGTGCCAGCAAAAAAACAGGGGACCATGAGCAGTTCTTC. Translated, it gives CASKKTGDHEQFF. V gene TRBV2 combines with J gene TRBJ2-1, with TRBD1 matching 7 bases. The CDR3 length is 13 residues. CDR1 and CDR2 (germline): SNHLY, FYNNEI. The ends lost 7 bases at V and 8 bases at J; junction bases unmatched: 8.

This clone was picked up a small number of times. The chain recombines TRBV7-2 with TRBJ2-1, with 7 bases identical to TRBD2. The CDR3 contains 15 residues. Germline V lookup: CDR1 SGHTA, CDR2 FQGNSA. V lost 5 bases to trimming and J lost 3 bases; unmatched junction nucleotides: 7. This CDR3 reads CASSTSPSGYNEQFF. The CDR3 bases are TGTGCCAGCAGCACCAGCCCTAGCGGCTACAATGAGCAGTTCTTC.

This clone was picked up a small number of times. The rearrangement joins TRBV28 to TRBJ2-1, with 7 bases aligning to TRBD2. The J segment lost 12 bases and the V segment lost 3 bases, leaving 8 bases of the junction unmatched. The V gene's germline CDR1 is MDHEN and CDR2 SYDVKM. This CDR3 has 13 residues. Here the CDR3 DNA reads TGTGCCAGCAGTTTTCTCGCGGGAGAGGGGCAGTTCTTC. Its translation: CASSFLAGEGQFF. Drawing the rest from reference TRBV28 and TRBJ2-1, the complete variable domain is DVKVTQSSRYLVKRTGEKVFLECVQDMDHENMFWYRQDPGLGLRLIYFSYDVKMKEKGDIPEGYSVSREKKERFSLILESASTNQTSMYLCASSFLAGEGQFFGPGTRLTVL.

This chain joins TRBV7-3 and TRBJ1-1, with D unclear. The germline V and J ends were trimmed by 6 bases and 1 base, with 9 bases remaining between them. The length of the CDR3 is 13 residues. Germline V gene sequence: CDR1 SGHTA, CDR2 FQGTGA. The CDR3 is CASRLQANTEAFF. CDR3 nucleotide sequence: TGTGCCAGCAGACTCCAGGCGAACACTGAAGCTTTCTTT.

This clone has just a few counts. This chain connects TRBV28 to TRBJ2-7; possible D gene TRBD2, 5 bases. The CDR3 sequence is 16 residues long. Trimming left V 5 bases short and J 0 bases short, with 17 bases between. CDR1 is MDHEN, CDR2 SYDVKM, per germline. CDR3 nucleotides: TGTGCCAGCAGTCACCCCCCACGGGAAAGCTCCTACGAGCAGTACTTC. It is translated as CASSHPPRESSYEQYF.

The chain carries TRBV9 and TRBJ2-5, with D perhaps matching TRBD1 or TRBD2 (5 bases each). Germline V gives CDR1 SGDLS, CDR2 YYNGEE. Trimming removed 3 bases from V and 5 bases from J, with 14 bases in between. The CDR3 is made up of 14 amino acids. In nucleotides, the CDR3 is TGTGCCAGCAGCGGTACTGGGGGTTGGGAGACCCAGTACTTC. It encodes CASSGTGGWETQYF.

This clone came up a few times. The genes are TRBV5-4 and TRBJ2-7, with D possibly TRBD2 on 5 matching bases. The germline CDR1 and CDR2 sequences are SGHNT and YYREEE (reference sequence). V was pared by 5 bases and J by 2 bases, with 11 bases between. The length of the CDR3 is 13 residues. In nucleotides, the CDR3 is TGTGCCAGCAGTAGAGCGGCTACCTACGAGCAGTACTTC. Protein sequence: CASSRAATYEQYF.

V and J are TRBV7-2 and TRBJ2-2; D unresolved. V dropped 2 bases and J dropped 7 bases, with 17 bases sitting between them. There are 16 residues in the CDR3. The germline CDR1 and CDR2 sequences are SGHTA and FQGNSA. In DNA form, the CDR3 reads TGTGCCAGCAGCTTAATCTGGGCCGAGAGTGGCGGGGAGCTGTTTTTT. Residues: CASSLIWAESGGELFF.

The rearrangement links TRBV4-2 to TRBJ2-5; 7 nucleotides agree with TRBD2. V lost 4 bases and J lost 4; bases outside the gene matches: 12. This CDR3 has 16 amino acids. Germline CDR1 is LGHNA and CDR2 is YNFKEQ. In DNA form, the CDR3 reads TGTGCCAGCAGCCCTTCCCCGGCGGGGGTTGGAGAGACCCAGTACTTC. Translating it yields CASSPSPAGVGETQYF.

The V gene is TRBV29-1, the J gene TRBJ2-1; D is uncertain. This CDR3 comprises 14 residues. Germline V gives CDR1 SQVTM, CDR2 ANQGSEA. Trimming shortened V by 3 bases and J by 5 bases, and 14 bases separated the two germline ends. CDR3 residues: CSVDSGGRHNEQFF. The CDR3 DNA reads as TGCAGCGTTGACTCTGGCGGCCGGCACAATGAGCAGTTCTTC.

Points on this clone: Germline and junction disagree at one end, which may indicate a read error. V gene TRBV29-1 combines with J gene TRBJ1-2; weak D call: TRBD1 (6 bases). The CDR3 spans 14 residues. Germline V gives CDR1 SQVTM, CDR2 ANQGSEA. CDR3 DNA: TGCAGCGTTGAGGGCAGGGGTTCCAACTATGCCTACACCTTC. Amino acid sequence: CSVEGRGSNYAYTF.

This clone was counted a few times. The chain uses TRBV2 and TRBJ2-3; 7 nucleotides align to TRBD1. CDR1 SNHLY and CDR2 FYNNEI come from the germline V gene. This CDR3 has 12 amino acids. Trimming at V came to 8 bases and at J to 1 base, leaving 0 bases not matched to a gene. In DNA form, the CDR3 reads TGTGCCAGCGGGACAGGCACAGATACGCAGTATTTT. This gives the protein CASGTGTDTQYF.

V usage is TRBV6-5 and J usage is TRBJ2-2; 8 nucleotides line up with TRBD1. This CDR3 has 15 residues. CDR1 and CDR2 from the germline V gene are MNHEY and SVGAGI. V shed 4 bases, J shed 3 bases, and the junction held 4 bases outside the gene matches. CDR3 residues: CASSFQGAYTGELFF. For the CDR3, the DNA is TGTGCCAGCAGTTTCCAGGGGGCGTACACCGGGGAGCTGTTTTTT.

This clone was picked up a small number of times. DNA of the CDR3: TGTGCCAGCAGCTCCCCGGGACTCCACCCTTACGAGCAGTACTTC. This encodes CASSSPGLHPYEQYF. The V gene is TRBV5-6, the J gene TRBJ2-7, with D tentatively TRBD2 (6 bases). V was cut by 3 bases and J by 4 bases, with 17 bases left in between. This CDR3 has 15 residues. From germline, CDR1 is SGHDT and CDR2 YYEEEE.

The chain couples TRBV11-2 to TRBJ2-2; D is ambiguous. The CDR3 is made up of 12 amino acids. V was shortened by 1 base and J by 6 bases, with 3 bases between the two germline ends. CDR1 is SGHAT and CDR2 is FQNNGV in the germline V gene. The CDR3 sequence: CASSLGPGELFF. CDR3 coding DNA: TGTGCCAGCAGCTTAGGCCCCGGGGAGCTGTTTTTT.

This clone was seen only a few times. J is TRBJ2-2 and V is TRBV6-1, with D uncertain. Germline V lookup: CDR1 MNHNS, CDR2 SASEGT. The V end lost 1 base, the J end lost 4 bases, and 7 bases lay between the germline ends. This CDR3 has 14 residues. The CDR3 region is CASSEDWFTGELFF. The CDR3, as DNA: TGTGCCAGCAGTGAAGACTGGTTCACCGGGGAGCTGTTTTTT.

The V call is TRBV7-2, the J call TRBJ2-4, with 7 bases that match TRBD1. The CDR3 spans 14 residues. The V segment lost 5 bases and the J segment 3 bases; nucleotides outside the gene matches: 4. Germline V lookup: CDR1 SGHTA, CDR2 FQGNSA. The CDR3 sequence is CASSTTGNKNIQYF. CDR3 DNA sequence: TGTGCCAGCAGCACGACAGGGAACAAAAACATTCAGTACTTC.

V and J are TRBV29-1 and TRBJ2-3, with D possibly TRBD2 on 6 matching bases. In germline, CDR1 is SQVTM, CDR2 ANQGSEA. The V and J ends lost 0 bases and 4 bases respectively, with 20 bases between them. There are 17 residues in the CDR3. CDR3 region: CSVEDLPRLGAADTQYF. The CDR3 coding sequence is TGCAGCGTTGAAGACCTACCGCGACTAGGCGCGGCAGATACGCAGTATTTT.

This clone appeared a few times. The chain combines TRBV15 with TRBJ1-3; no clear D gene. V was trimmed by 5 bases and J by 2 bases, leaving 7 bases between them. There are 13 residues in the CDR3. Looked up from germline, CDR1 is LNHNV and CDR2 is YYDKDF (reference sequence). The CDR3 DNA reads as TGTGCCACCAGCCGGGAGACTGGAAACACCATATATTTT. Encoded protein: CATSRETGNTIYF.